One sample yielded the 23 T cell receptor beta chains listed below, sequenced in a study of beta chain features in type 1 diabetes. TCRB transcripts that were expressed got sequenced, as all of the isolated RNA had been reverse transcribed. The method was immunoSEQ multiplex PCR; TCRdb's version includes in-frame clones alone and lacks a portion of them. The sample gives hundreds of thousands of clones, 7.5% to 9% of which show up once; approximately 0.44% is in the top ten. Material for sequencing was central memory CD4+ T cells from blood. These receptors all stem from a woman under 30 in good health.

The V call is TRBV2, the J call TRBJ2-5, with D unclear. Germline values: CDR1 SNHLY, CDR2 FYNNEI. The CDR3 runs to 14 residues. V dropped 4 bases and J dropped 2 bases, with 11 bases sitting between them. The CDR3 DNA follows: TGTGCCAGCAGTGTACCGGGCCAACAAGAGACCCAGTACTTC. Translating gives CASSVPGQQETQYF.

There are a few counts of this clone. Written as DNA, the CDR3 is TGCGCCAGCAGGGCGTCAAACTATGGCTACACCTTC. It encodes CASRASNYGYTF. This sequence joins TRBV5-1 and TRBJ1-2; no definite D call. The germline V gene encodes CDR1 SGHRS and CDR2 YFSETQ. The V and J ends lost 5 bases and 2 bases respectively, with 7 bases between them. The CDR3 spans 12 residues.

There are a few counts of this clone. As DNA, the CDR3 is TGTGTAAGTGAAAATTTGGGCACTGAAGCTTTCTTT. Protein: CVSENLGTEAFF. The V gene is TRBV28, the J gene TRBJ1-1; D gene ambiguous. The germline V gene encodes CDR1 MDHEN and CDR2 SYDVKM. CDR3 size: 12 residues.

The V call is TRBV29-1, the J call TRBJ1-2; possible D gene TRBD1, 5 bases. Germline CDR1 is SQVTM and CDR2 is ANQGSEA. Trimming pared 3 bases from V and 8 bases from J, leaving 10 bases between. CDR3 length equals 11 residues. The CDR3, as DNA: TGCAGCGTTGACAGGGAACAGGGCTACACCTTC. Translation: CSVDREQGYTF.

This clone was picked up a small number of times. This sequence joins TRBV28 and TRBJ2-5, with 7 bases matching TRBD2. Germline trimming cut 6 bases from V and 5 bases from J; bases unmatched to any gene: 9. Germline loops: CDR1 MDHEN, CDR2 SYDVKM. CDR3 length equals 14 residues. CDR3 in amino acids: CASSPTSHMETQYF. CDR3 DNA sequence: TGTGCCAGCAGCCCGACTAGCCATATGGAGACCCAGTACTTC.

The chain combines TRBV28 with TRBJ2-5; 14 bases are shared with TRBD2. The CDR3 runs 17 residues. Germline-derived CDR1 and CDR2 are MDHEN and SYDVKM. V lost 2 bases, J lost 5 bases, and 7 bases stayed unmatched. Written as DNA, the CDR3 is TGTGCCAGCAGTTTAATTCCGGGACTAGCGGGAGTGGAGACCCAGTACTTC. As protein: CASSLIPGLAGVETQYF.

In this sample, this clone turned up many times. The rearrangement links TRBV4-3 to TRBJ2-3; D is possibly TRBD2 (6 bases). From germline, CDR1 is LGHNA and CDR2 YSLEER. Trimming pared 4 bases from V and 3 bases from J, leaving 20 bases between. This CDR3 contains 17 residues. The CDR3 spells CASSRIGVGGRTDTQYF. The CDR3 DNA sequence: TGCGCCAGCAGCCGGATTGGGGTCGGGGGTAGGACAGATACGCAGTATTTT.

The CDR3 coding sequence is TGTGCCAGCAGTTACTCGGGGAGCGGGAGTGTCTACGAGCAGTACTTC. Translation gives CASSYSGSGSVYEQYF. This chain connects TRBV6-5 to TRBJ2-7, with 8 positions matching TRBD2. The CDR3 runs to 16 residues. Unmatched junction bases numbered 7, after V lost 0 bases and J lost 3 bases. Germline V gene lookup returns CDR1 MNHEY and CDR2 SVGAGI.

The gene calls are TRBV4-2 and TRBJ2-7; 12 bases agree with TRBD2. The CDR3 covers 18 residues. The J segment lost 2 bases and the V segment lost 0 bases, leaving 8 bases of the junction unmatched. Germline assignment: CDR1 LGHNA and CDR2 YNFKEQ. The CDR3 region has the DNA TGTGCCAGCAGCCAAGAGCGGGCTAGCGGGAGGGGAACCTACGAGCAGTACTTC. Translated, it gives CASSQERASGRGTYEQYF.

This clone was observed a few times. Other DNA sequences of this sample code for an identical CDR3. The chain employs TRBV27 and TRBJ2-5; TRBD1 or TRBD2 may be the D gene (5 bases each). V lost 8 bases to trimming and J lost 5 bases, with 12 bases between them. This CDR3 spans 12 amino acids. Germline CDR1 and CDR2: MNHEY and SMNVEV (reference sequence). The CDR3 DNA follows: TGTGCCAGCCGAGGGGTTGGGGAGACCCAGTACTTC. Translation: CASRGVGETQYF.

The V and J genes are TRBV9 and TRBJ2-3, with 8 bases that match TRBD1. V lost 4 bases and J lost 6; bases outside the gene matches: 10. Germline V CDR1 and CDR2: SGDLS, YYNGEE. CDR3 length equals 15 residues. CDR3 sequence: CASSTRQGLLDTQYF. CDR3 sequence (DNA): TGTGCCAGCAGCACACGACAGGGGCTATTGGATACGCAGTATTTT.

The gene calls are TRBV28 and TRBJ2-7; D possibly corresponds to TRBD2 (5 bases). CDR1 and CDR2 (germline): MDHEN, SYDVKM. V lost 4 bases and J lost 4, with 17 bases in between. The CDR3 is 15 residues long. This chain's CDR3 is CASSSPEGFTYEQYF. The CDR3 nucleotides read TGTGCCAGCAGTTCTCCAGAGGGTTTTACGTACGAGCAGTACTTC.

V and J are TRBV28 and TRBJ2-3, with 9 bases fitting TRBD2. The CDR3 contains 16 residues. J gave up 4 bases and V 4 bases, and 9 bases lay outside the gene matches. Germline V gives CDR1 MDHEN, CDR2 SYDVKM. Here the CDR3 DNA reads TGTGCCAGCAGTTCCCTTTTAGCGGGAGTCCCAGATACGCAGTATTTT. It translates to CASSSLLAGVPDTQYF. The variable domain in full, completed from reference TRBV28 and TRBJ2-3, reads DVKVTQSSRYLVKRTGEKVFLECVQDMDHENMFWYRQDPGLGLRLIYFSYDVKMKEKGDIPEGYSVSREKKERFSLILESASTNQTSMYLCASSSLLAGVPDTQYFGPGTRLTVL.

This chain uses TRBV15 with TRBJ2-5; D remains unclear. The V and J ends lost 0 bases and 5 bases respectively, with 7 bases between them. This CDR3 has 13 amino acids. Germline V CDR1 and CDR2: LNHNV, YYDKDF (reference sequence). The CDR3 nucleotides are TGTGCCACCAGCAGAGATTATCGGGAGACCCAGTACTTC. Amino acid sequence: CATSRDYRETQYF. The entire variable domain, with the rest obtained from reference TRBV15 and TRBJ2-5, is as follows: DAMVIQNPRYQVTQFGKPVTLSCSQTLNHNVMYWYQQKSSQAPKLLFHYYDKDFNNEADTPDNFQSRRPNTSFCFLDIRSPGLGDTAMYLCATSRDYRETQYFGPGTRLLVL.

This clone came up a few times. Relative to the germline gene, one junction end is altered; a read error may explain this. The V and J genes are TRBV4-2 and TRBJ2-7; D may be TRBD1 (5 bases). CDR3 length: 12 residues. Germline-derived CDR1 and CDR2 are LGHNA and YNFKEQ. CDR3 amino acids: CASSRYTGSDDF. CDR3 DNA: TGTGCCAGCAGCCGCTATACAGGATCGGATGACTTC.

This clone was counted only a few times. This chain uses TRBV7-2 with TRBJ1-4, with D possibly being TRBD1 (6 bases). The germline V gene encodes CDR1 SGHTA and CDR2 FQGNSA. This CDR3 comprises 15 residues. Between the trimmed V and J ends, which lost 0 bases and 4 bases, there was a span of 9 bases. CDR3 sequence (DNA): TGTGCCAGCAGCTTAGCAGGGGGGCTTAATGAAAAACTGTTTTTT. Its translation: CASSLAGGLNEKLFF.

The gene calls are TRBV7-6 and TRBJ2-7; no firm D call. Trimming removed 4 bases from V and 5 bases from J, with 12 bases in between. This CDR3 has 13 amino acids. The germline gives CDR1 SGHVS, CDR2 FNYEAQ. The CDR3 spells CASSSPPFDEQYF. In DNA, the CDR3 is TGTGCCAGCAGCTCTCCCCCTTTCGACGAGCAGTACTTC.

This clone showed up just a few times. The genes are TRBV18 and TRBJ2-7; a possible D gene is TRBD1 (5 bases). CDR3 length: 17 residues. V was shortened by 0 bases and J by 2 bases, with 17 bases between the two germline ends. Germline CDR1 is KGHSH and CDR2 is LQKENI. The CDR3 DNA reads TGTGCCAGCTCACCACCGCAGGGTAGGACGGGTACCTACGAGCAGTACTTC. Its protein product is CASSPPQGRTGTYEQYF. The full variable domain, its missing parts supplied by reference TRBV18 and TRBJ2-7, is NAGVMQNPRHLVRRRGQEARLRCSPMKGHSHVYWYRQLPEEGLKFMVYLQKENIIDESGMPKERFSAEFPKEGPSILRIQQVVRGDSAAYFCASSPPQGRTGTYEQYFGPGTRLTVT.

Written as DNA, the CDR3 is TGTGCCAGCAGTTCAGCGGATATGGAGACCCAGTACTTC. Protein product: CASSSADMETQYF. The gene calls are TRBV27 and TRBJ2-5, with TRBD2 as a possible D gene (5 bases). The germline V gene encodes CDR1 MNHEY and CDR2 SMNVEV (reference sequence). The V end lost 4 bases, the J end lost 5 bases, and 11 bases lay between the germline ends. This CDR3 contains 13 residues.

Concerning this clone: Germline is not matched at one junction end, which may reflect a read error. The CDR3 is CVSSFGTSGTGSYNEQFF. DNA for the CDR3: TGCGTCAGCAGCTTTGGGACTAGCGGGACCGGCTCCTACAATGAGCAGTTCTTC. J is TRBJ2-1 and V is TRBV4-1; 13 bases align to TRBD2. The CDR3 spans 18 residues. Germline-derived CDR1 and CDR2 are MGHRA and YSYEKL.

The rearrangement joins TRBV11-2 to TRBJ2-1, with D hard to call. The V end was cut by 3 bases, the J end by 4 bases, with 10 bases between. The V gene's germline CDR1 is SGHAT and CDR2 FQNNGV. There are 14 residues in the CDR3. CDR3 in DNA: TGTGCCAGCAGCTTCTTAATGGGGTACAATGAGCAGTTCTTC. It encodes CASSFLMGYNEQFF.

The rearrangement uses TRBV5-1 and TRBJ2-6; weak D call: TRBD1 (6 bases). Trimming took off 5 bases at V and 0 bases at J, with 12 bases between the two ends. This CDR3 has 16 residues. Looked up from germline, CDR1 is SGHRS and CDR2 is YFSETQ. The CDR3 coding sequence is TGCGCCAGCAGAAATACACAGGGCTCTGGGGCCAACGTCCTGACTTTC. Its translation is CASRNTQGSGANVLTF.

There are a few counts of this clone. The genes are TRBV7-2 and TRBJ1-1; no firm D call. This CDR3 spans 14 amino acids. CDR1 is SGHTA, CDR2 FQGNSA, per germline. V lost 5 bases, J lost 1 base, and 11 bases lay in between. CDR3 coding DNA: TGTGCCAGCAGCCCCTTCGCAGCGAACACTGAAGCTTTCTTT. This gives the protein CASSPFAANTEAFF.